Reported below is one T cell receptor beta chain. Authors' analysis steps: Amplified reference gene primers provided the basis for estimating nucleated cell counts. The method was immunoSEQ multiplex PCR; TCRdb's version includes in-frame clones alone and lacks a portion of them. V and J calls and clone size are copied from that table; D and trimming were computed from the DNA. The sample holds tens of thousands of clones, over 75% seen once. This sample is part of a study of blood T cell repertoires in COVID-19. Study background: Sources were T cells, B-cell-depleted T cells, or PBMCs; the material itself was cDNA or gDNA.

Trimming took 0 bases from V and 1 from J, leaving 9 bases between them. Germline CDR1 is MNHNY and CDR2 is SVGAGI (reference sequence). This CDR3 spans 15 amino acids. Source material: peripheral blood. The chain recombines TRBV6-6 with TRBJ1-2; tentative D call: TRBD1 (6 bases). The source is a woman aged 80 or older with acute or convalescent COVID-19. The CDR3 coding sequence is TGTGCCAGCAGTTACTCCGGGACACGTAACTATGGCTACACCTTC. Protein sequence: CASSYSGTRNYGYTF.